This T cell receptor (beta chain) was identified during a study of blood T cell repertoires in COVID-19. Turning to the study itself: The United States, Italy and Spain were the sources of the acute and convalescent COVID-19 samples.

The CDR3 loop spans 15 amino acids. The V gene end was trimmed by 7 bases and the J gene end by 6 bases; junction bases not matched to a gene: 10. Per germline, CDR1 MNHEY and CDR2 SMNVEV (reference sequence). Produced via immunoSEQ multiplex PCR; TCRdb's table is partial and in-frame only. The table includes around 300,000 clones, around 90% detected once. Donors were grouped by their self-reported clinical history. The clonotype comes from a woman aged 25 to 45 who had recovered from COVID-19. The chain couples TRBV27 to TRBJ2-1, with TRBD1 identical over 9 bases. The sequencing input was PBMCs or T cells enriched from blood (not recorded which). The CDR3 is CASNPTGGWGNEQFF. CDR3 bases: TGTGCCAGCAACCCGACAGGGGGATGGGGCAATGAGCAGTTCTTC.